One and the same sample provided the 12 T cell receptor beta chains below, sequenced in a study of blood T cell repertoires in COVID-19. Clones were sequenced by immunoSEQ multiplex PCR, and TCRdb holds only the in-frame ones, with some missing. The sample records tens of thousands of clones, about 92% being singletons. Specimen: peripheral blood. Source of these receptors: a male donor with active COVID-19.

V gene TRBV5-1 combines with J gene TRBJ2-1; 9 nucleotides agree with TRBD2. CDR1 and CDR2 from the germline V gene are SGHRS and YFSETQ. This CDR3 is 16 amino acids long. V shed 5 bases and J 4 bases; nucleotides not matched to a gene: 10. The CDR3 spells CASSPNLAGPYNEQFF. CDR3 DNA: TGCGCCAGCAGTCCAAATCTAGCGGGGCCGTACAATGAGCAGTTCTTC.

The V gene is TRBV11-2, the J gene TRBJ1-5; 11 bases fit TRBD1. V gave up 5 bases and J gave up 2 bases; unmatched junction bases: 2. The CDR3 has 15 residues. Germline loops: CDR1 SGHAT, CDR2 FQNNGV. This CDR3 is CASSRDRGGNQPQHF. The CDR3 DNA is TGTGCCAGCAGCCGGGACAGGGGGGGCAATCAGCCCCAGCATTTT.

J is TRBJ1-5 and V is TRBV6-5; D is unclear. The V and J ends lost 6 bases and 5 bases respectively, with 17 bases between them. This CDR3 is 15 amino acids long. Germline-derived CDR1 and CDR2 are MNHEY and SVGAGI. The CDR3 DNA sequence: TGTGCCAGCAGCCCCGGGAGGATGAGGCATCAGCCCCAGCATTTT. It is translated as CASSPGRMRHQPQHF.

The chain carries TRBV24-1 and TRBJ2-1, with 7 bases lining up with TRBD2. This CDR3 region has 14 residues. Germline assignment: CDR1 KGHDR and CDR2 SFDVKD. Trimming removed 5 bases from V and 3 bases from J; junction bases left unmatched: 3. The CDR3, as DNA: TGTGCCACCAGTGCGGGCGGGGGCTACAATGAGCAGTTCTTC. It codes for CATSAGGGYNEQFF.

V is TRBV10-2 and J is TRBJ2-5; 8 bases agree with TRBD2. Trimming cost V 8 bases and J 7 bases; bases outside gene matches: 9. The CDR3 is 13 residues long. Germline CDR1 reads WSHSY; CDR2 reads SAAADI. CDR3 sequence: CASSVAGRTTQYF. The CDR3 DNA reads TGCGCCAGCTCTGTAGCGGGGCGAACGACCCAGTACTTC.

This sequence joins TRBV6-2 or TRBV6-3 and TRBJ1-2, with TRBD1 as a possible D gene (6 bases). Per germline, CDR1 MNHEY and CDR2 SVGEGT. This CDR3 has 15 amino acids. Trimming shortened V by 6 bases and J by 6 bases, and 20 bases separated the two germline ends. The CDR3 loop is CASRPNRVDLDGYTF. The DNA of the CDR3 is TGTGCCAGCAGGCCTAACAGGGTCGACCTCGATGGCTACACCTTC.

This rearrangement joins TRBV14 to TRBJ2-2; D possibly corresponds to TRBD1 (6 bases). Trimming stripped 6 bases from V and 1 base from J, with 15 bases between. In germline, CDR1 is SGHDN, CDR2 FVKESK. This CDR3 has 16 residues. CDR3 sequence reads: CASSRDKGLNTGELFF. In DNA, the CDR3 is TGTGCCAGCAGTCGGGACAAAGGTTTGAACACCGGGGAGCTGTTTTTT.

The V and J genes are TRBV27 and TRBJ1-2, with D possibly being TRBD1 (5 bases). Germline assignment: CDR1 MNHEY and CDR2 SMNVEV (reference sequence). There are 15 residues in the CDR3. V lost 6 bases and J 7 bases, leaving 21 bases between the germline ends. Written as DNA, the CDR3 is TGTGCCAGCAGGCGCAACTACGGGGGGGAGGCTGGCTACACCTTC. Amino acids: CASRRNYGGEAGYTF.

The rearrangement joins TRBV2 to TRBJ1-5; D gene unclear. Germline-derived CDR1 and CDR2 are SNHLY and FYNNEI. The ends were cut back, 3 bases at V and 1 base at J, with 13 bases in the middle. The CDR3 totals 16 residues. Written as DNA, the CDR3 is TGTGCCAGCAGTGAGGATCCCGGGAAAAGCAATCAGCCCCAGCATTTT. As protein: CASSEDPGKSNQPQHF.

The chain has TRBV2 and TRBJ1-5, with a tentative D call TRBD1 (6 bases). Per germline, CDR1 SNHLY and CDR2 FYNNEI. Trimming pared 5 bases from V and 2 bases from J, leaving 13 bases between. This CDR3 has 15 amino acids. The CDR3 loop reads CASSQQGIGNQPQHF. The CDR3 DNA reads TGTGCCAGCAGTCAACAGGGTATCGGCAATCAGCCCCAGCATTTT.

The chain employs TRBV29-1 and TRBJ2-5; 10 nucleotides align to TRBD1. CDR1 is SQVTM, CDR2 ANQGSEA, per germline. The junction had 7 bases not matched to a gene; V was cut back by 8 bases and J by 4 bases. The CDR3 sequence is 13 residues long. CDR3 bases: TGCAGCACCGGACAGGGGGGACGAGAGACCCAGTACTTC. Protein sequence: CSTGQGGRETQYF.

The chain joins TRBV5-4 to TRBJ2-2; 7 bases are shared with TRBD1. CDR3 length: 17 residues. Germline V lookup: CDR1 SGHNT, CDR2 YYREEE (reference sequence). Germline trimming cut 4 bases from V and 5 bases from J; bases unmatched to any gene: 14. The CDR3 coding sequence is TGTGCCAGCAGCGCGGACAGGATTTCTTATCCGACCGGGGAGCTGTTTTTT. Its translation is CASSADRISYPTGELFF.